In this sample, the clone carrying this TCR beta chain turned up many times. Its antigen is unknown. The data derive from a study of T cells in Graves' hyperthyroidism and ophthalmopathy. There were TCR beta CDR3 regions amplified from RNA transcripts. First-round RT-PCR of the TCR CDR3 relied on the HTBI primer set. TCRdb ran MiXCR on the multiplex PCR reads and lists one entry per CDR3 protein. Altogether hundreds of thousands of distinct CDR3 sequences are present, about 15% being singletons, with the ten largest covering approximately 13%. Broader study findings: Ophthalmopathy was separated from stable hyperthyroidism by a 13 V-J model. Blood shared most expanded thyroid clonotypes above 0.001.

Per the germline V gene, CDR1 is SGHTA and CDR2 is FQGTGA. The CDR3 extends over 16 amino acids. V shed 4 bases, J shed 1 base, and the junction held 5 bases outside the gene matches. V usage is TRBV7-3 and J usage is TRBJ2-5; 11 bases fit TRBD2. The TCR sequence derives from a man aged 18 to 30 with Graves' ophthalmopathy. Sequenced material: blood. Written as DNA, the CDR3 is TGTGCCAGCAGCTCTGGGACTAGCGGATCCCAAGAGACCCAGTACTTC. Its protein product is CASSSGTSGSQETQYF.